This T cell receptor (beta chain) was found in a study of CD8+ T cells in alopecia areata. The sequencing template was cDNA reverse transcribed from extracted RNA. Generated by immunoSEQ multiplex PCR, the TCRdb table keeps only in-frame clones and is missing some. The sample has 90,000 to 100,000 clones, roughly 41% seen once; the top ten hold 1.3%. CDR1 MNHNY and CDR2 SVGAGI come from the germline V gene (reference sequence). Trimming cost V 6 bases and J 0 bases, with 12 bases left between them. The length of the CDR3 is 15 residues. The genes are TRBV6-6 and TRBJ1-5, with D unresolved. Sequences were obtained from CD4+ T cells sorted from blood. This TCR was sampled from a human donor with alopecia areata. CDR3 in DNA: TGTGCCAGCAGCCTATCGAGCCATAGCAATCAGCCCCAGCATTTT. It encodes CASSLSSHSNQPQHF.